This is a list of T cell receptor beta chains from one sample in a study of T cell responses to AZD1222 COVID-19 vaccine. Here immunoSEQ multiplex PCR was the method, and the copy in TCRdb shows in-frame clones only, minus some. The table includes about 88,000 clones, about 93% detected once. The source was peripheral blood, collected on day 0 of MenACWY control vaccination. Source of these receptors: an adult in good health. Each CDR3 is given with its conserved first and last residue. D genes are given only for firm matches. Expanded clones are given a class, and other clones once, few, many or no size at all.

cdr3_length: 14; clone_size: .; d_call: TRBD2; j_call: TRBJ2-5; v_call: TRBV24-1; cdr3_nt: TGTGCCACCAGCGGACTAGCGGACCAAGAGACCCAGTACTTC; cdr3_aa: CATSGLADQETQYF
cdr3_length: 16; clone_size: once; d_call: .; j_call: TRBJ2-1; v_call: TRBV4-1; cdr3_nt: TGCGCCAGCAGCTCCGACGGGAGTCCCTCCTACAATGAGCAGTTCTTC; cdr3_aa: CASSSDGSPSYNEQFF
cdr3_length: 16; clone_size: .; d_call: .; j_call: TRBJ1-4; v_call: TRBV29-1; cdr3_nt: TGCAGCGTTGAAGGGGTAGGGGGGCAGAGTAATGAAAAACTGTTTTTT; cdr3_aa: CSVEGVGGQSNEKLFF
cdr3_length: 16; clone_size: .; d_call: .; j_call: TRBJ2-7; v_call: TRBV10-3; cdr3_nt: TGTGCCACCGACCCCGGACGCTACCCCAGCGTTGGCGAGCAGTACTTC; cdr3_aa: CATDPGRYPSVGEQYF
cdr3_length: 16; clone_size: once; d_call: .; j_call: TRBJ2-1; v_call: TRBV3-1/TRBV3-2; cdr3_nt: TGTGCCAGCAGCCAAGATGAGACGAGCCTGGGCAATGAGCAGTTCTTC; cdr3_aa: CASSQDETSLGNEQFF
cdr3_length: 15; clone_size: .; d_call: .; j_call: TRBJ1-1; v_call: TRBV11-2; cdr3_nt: TGTGCCAGCAGCTTAGTCTCTGGGGGGTTAACTGAAGCTTTCTTT; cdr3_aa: CASSLVSGGLTEAFF
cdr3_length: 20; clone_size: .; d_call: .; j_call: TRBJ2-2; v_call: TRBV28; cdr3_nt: TGTGCCAGCAGTTTATTTGGGGTATTCGGGGGAGAGGGGAACACCGGGGAGCTGTTTTTT; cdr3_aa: CASSLFGVFGGEGNTGELFF
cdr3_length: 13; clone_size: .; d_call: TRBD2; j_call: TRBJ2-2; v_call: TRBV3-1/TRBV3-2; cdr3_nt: TGTGCCAGCAGGACTAGCGCCACCGGGGAGCTGTTTTTT; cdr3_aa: CASRTSATGELFF
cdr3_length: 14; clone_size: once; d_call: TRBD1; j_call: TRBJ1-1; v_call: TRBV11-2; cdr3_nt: TGTGCCAGCAGACTGGACAGGTCGAACACTGAAGCTTTCTTT; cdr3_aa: CASRLDRSNTEAFF
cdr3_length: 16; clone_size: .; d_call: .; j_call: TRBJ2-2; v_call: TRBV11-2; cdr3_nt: TGTGCCAGCAGCCAAGGGGATAGCTGGAACACCGGGGAGCTGTTTTTT; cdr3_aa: CASSQGDSWNTGELFF
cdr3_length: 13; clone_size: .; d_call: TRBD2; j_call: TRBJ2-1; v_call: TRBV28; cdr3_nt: TGTGCCAGCAGTTCGGGAGGGGAGGTAAAGCAGTTCTTC; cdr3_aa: CASSSGGEVKQFF
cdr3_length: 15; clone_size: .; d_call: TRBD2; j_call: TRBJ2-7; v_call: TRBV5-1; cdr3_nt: TGCGCCAGCAGCTTGGGTAGCGGGATTGGCTACGAGCAGTACTTC; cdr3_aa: CASSLGSGIGYEQYF
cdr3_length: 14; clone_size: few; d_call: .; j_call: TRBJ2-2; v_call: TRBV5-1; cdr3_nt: TGCGCCAGCAGCTTGGATGCCTATGTCGGGGAGCTGTTTTTT; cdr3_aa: CASSLDAYVGELFF
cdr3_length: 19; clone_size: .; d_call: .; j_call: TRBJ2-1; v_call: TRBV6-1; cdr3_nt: TGTGCCAGCAGTGAAGCATCAGGGGCCCTATCGAGCTCCTACAATGAGCAGTTCTTC; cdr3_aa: CASSEASGALSSSYNEQFF
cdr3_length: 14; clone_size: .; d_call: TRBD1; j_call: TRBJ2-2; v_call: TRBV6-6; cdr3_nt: TGTGCCAGCAGACCGGGACAGATAACCGGGGAGCTGTTTTTT; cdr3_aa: CASRPGQITGELFF
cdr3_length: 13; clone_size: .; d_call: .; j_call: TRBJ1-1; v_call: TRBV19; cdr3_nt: TGTGCCAGTACTCCAGGGTTTAGGACTGAAGCTTTCTTT; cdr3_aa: CASTPGFRTEAFF
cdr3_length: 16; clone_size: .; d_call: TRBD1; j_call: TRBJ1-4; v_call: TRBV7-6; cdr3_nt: TGTGCCAGCAGCTTAGTCTCAGGGGGCTCTAATGAAAAACTGTTTTTT; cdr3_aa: CASSLVSGGSNEKLFF
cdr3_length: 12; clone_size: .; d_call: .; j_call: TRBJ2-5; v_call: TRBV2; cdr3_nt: TGTGCCAGCAGTGTCTCTCAAGAGACCCAGTACTTC; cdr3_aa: CASSVSQETQYF
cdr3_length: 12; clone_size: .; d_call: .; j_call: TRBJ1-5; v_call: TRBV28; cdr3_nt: TGTGCTTCGGCTGAGGGTCTTCAGCCCCAGCATTTT; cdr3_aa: CASAEGLQPQHF
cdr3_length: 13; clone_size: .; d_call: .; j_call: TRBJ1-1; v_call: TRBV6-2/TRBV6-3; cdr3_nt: TGTGCCAGCAGTTACTCCGAGGGGGTCTTTGCTTTCTTT; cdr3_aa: CASSYSEGVFAFF
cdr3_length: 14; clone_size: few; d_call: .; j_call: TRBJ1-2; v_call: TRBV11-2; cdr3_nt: TGTGCCAGCAGCTCTAGCCAGGGTCTCTATGGCTACACCTTC; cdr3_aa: CASSSSQGLYGYTF
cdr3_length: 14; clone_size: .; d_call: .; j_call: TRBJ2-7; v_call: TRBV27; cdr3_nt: TGTGCCAGCAGTTTATCATACCCAGGGGGGGAGCAGTACTTC; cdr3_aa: CASSLSYPGGEQYF
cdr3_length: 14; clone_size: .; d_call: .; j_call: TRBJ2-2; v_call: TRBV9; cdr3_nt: TGTGCCAGCACCCGCAGGACGAACACCGGGGAGCTGTTTTTT; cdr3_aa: CASTRRTNTGELFF
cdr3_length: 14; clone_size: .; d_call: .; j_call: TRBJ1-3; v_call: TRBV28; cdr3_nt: TGTGCCAGCAGTTTAGCGGGGGTTGGAAACACCATATATTTT; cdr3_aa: CASSLAGVGNTIYF
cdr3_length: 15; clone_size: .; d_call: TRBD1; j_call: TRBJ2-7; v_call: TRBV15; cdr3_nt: TGTGCCACCAGCGGACAACGGACAGGGGGCTACGAGCAGTACTTC; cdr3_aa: CATSGQRTGGYEQYF
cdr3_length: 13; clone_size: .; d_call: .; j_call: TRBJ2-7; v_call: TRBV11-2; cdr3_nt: TGTGCCAGCAGCCCACGGAGCTCTCTCGAGCAGTACTTC; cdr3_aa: CASSPRSSLEQYF
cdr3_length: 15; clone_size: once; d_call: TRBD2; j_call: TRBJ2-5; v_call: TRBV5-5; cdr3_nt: TGTGCCAGCAGCTTACCGACTAGCGGGGTTGAGACCCAGTACTTC; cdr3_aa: CASSLPTSGVETQYF
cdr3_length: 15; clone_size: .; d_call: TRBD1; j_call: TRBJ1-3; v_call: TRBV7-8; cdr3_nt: TGTGCCAGTTCTACAGGGGTTGTCTCTGGAAACACCATATATTTT; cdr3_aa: CASSTGVVSGNTIYF
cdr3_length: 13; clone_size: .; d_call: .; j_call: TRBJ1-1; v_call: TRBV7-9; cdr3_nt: TGTGCCAGCAGCACGACAGCGAACACTGAAGCTTTCTTT; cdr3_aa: CASSTTANTEAFF
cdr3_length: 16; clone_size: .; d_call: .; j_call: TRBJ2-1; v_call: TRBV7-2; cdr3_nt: TGTGCCAGCAGCCCATTTCCCTTTACCTCCTACAATGAGCAGTTCTTC; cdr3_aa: CASSPFPFTSYNEQFF
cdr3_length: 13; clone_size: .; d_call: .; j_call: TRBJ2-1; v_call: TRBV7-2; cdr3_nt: TGTGCCAGCGGAGGGAGCTCCTACAATGAGCAGTTCTTC; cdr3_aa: CASGGSSYNEQFF
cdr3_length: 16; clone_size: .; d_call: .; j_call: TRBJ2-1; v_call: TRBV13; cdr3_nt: TGTGCCAGCACCCGAGGGCCGCGCCGACCCTACAATGAGCAGTTCTTC; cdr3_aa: CASTRGPRRPYNEQFF
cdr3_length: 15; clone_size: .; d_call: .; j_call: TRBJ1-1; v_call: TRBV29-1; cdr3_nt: TGCAGCGTAGGACGGGGCGGCCAAATGAACACTGAAGCTTTCTTT; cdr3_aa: CSVGRGGQMNTEAFF
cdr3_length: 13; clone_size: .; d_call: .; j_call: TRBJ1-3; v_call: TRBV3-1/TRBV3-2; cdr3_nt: TGTGCCAGCAGCCAAGAATCTGGAAACACCATATATTTT; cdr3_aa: CASSQESGNTIYF
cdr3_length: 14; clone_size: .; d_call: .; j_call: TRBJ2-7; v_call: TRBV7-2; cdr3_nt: TGTGCCAGCAGCCCCACAGTTCTCTCCTACGAGCAGTACTTC; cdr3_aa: CASSPTVLSYEQYF
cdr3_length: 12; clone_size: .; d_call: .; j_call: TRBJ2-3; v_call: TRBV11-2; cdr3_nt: TGTGCCAGCAGCTTCGAAGGAGATACGCAGTATTTT; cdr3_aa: CASSFEGDTQYF
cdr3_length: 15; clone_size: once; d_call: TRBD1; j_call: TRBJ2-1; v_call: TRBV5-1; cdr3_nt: TGCGCCAGCAGCCCCACCGGGACAGGGTATGATGAGCAGTTCTTC; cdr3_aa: CASSPTGTGYDEQFF
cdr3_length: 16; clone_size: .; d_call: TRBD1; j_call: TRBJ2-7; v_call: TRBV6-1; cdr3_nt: TGTGCCAGCAGTGAGGACAGGGGCCGAGGTGGCTACGAGCAGTACTTC; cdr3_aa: CASSEDRGRGGYEQYF
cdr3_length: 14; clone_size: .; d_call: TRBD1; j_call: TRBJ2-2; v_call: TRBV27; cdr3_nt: TGTGCCAGCAGTCGGGACAGGGGGAACGGGGAGCTGTTTTTT; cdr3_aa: CASSRDRGNGELFF
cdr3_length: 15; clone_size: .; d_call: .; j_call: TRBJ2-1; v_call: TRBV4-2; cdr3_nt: TGTGCCAGCAGCCAAGACAGGAGCTCCTACAATGAGCAGTTCTTC; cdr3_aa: CASSQDRSSYNEQFF